The present entry profiles one T cell receptor beta chain with its context. Patients included in sequencing had previously demonstrated CD8+CD57+ cell expansion by flow cytometry. V gave up 1 base and J gave up 0 bases, with 6 bases separating them. The CDR3 totals 14 residues. Germline V gives CDR1 PRHDT, CDR2 FYEKMQ (reference sequence). Genomic DNA templated the TCR beta VDJ and CDR3 profiling. TCRdb called the reads again in MiXCR, with one record for every CDR3 protein. Among about 180,000 distinct CDR3 sequences listed, less than 65% were seen once. The data originate from a study of CD8+CD57+ T cells in acquired aplastic anemia. Turning to the study itself: The average for DNA from sorted CD4+ and CD8+ cells was about 3.3 ug.

Sequencing used sorted CD4+, CD8+, or CD8+CD57+ T cells (not recorded which) from PBMCs. V usage is TRBV13 and J usage is TRBJ1-1, with D perhaps matching TRBD1 (5 bases). The source is a human donor with aplastic anemia. DNA for the CDR3: TGTGCCAGCAGCTTAGTACAGGTGAACACTGAAGCTTTCTTT. Translated: CASSLVQVNTEAFF. Using reference TRBV13 and TRBJ1-1 for the parts outside the CDR3, the full variable domain is AAGVIQSPRHLIKEKRETATLKCYPIPRHDTVYWYQQGPGQDPQFLISFYEKMQSDKGSIPDRFSAQQFSDYHSELNMSSLELGDSALYFCASSLVQVNTEAFFGQGTRLTVV.